This T cell receptor beta chain was recovered during a study of CD8 T cells in ankylosing spondylitis. The CDR3 totals 13 residues. Trimming at V came to 5 bases and at J to 3 bases, leaving 1 base not matched to a gene. Per germline, CDR1 MNHEY and CDR2 SMNVEV (reference sequence). Scientists made TCR beta libraries using quantitative 5'-RACE with molecular barcodes. TCRdb reanalysed the 5' RACE reads using MiXCR and keeps one entry per CDR3 protein. This sample has some 340,000 distinct CDR3 sequences; roughly 14% occur once, and the top ten carry 0.85% to 1.4%. This clonotype was counted between two and nine times. Its specificity is unknown. Study conclusions and caveats: From matched ankylosing spondylitis synovial fluid, disease-linked clones were reportedly recovered at significantly enriched levels.

The source is a male donor with ankylosing spondylitis or in good health (not recorded which). The V call is TRBV27, the J call TRBJ2-7; 10 nucleotides align to TRBD2. The sample comprised blood, either unsorted or a sorted T cell fraction (not recorded which). The CDR3, as DNA: TGTGCCAGCAGTACTAGCGGGAACTACGAGCAGTACTTC. As protein: CASSTSGNYEQYF.